This passage covers 13 T cell receptor beta chains from one sample sequenced in a study of T cells after yellow fever vaccination. TCRdb re-analysed the 5' RACE reads in MiXCR, keeping a single row per CDR3 protein. In the table there are 300,000 to 350,000 distinct CDR3 sequences, about 11% of which are singletons. This specimen was CD4+ T cells sorted from PBMCs, taken 45 days after the yellow fever booster vaccination. These receptors all come from a man between 18 and 35 years old who received the YFV17D yellow fever vaccine.

This clonotype turned up a few times. The CDR3 protein is CASRPMRRGTTDTQYF. The DNA of the CDR3 is TGTGCCAGCAGACCCATGAGGCGGGGTACCACAGATACGCAGTATTTT. The rearrangement uses TRBV27 and TRBJ2-3, with a possible D match to TRBD2 (6 bases). The CDR3 loop spans 16 amino acids. The germline V gene encodes CDR1 MNHEY and CDR2 SMNVEV (reference sequence). V shed 6 bases and J shed 2 bases, with 18 bases lying between them.

This clonotype showed up many times. The rearrangement joins TRBV4-2 to TRBJ1-6; D is perhaps TRBD1 (6 bases). This CDR3 has 15 residues. V was clipped by 0 bases and J by 8 bases, with 11 bases between them. Germline CDR1 reads LGHNA; CDR2 reads YNFKEQ. CDR3 sequence reads: CASSQDPGEDSPLHF. DNA for the CDR3: TGTGCCAGCAGCCAAGACCCAGGGGAGGATTCACCCCTCCACTTT.

J is TRBJ1-1 and V is TRBV5-6; no clear D gene. The CDR3 is made up of 13 amino acids. Trimming took 6 bases from V and 4 from J, leaving 13 bases between them. CDR1 is SGHDT, CDR2 YYEEEE, per germline. CDR3 protein: CASTPWHLTEAFF. The CDR3 region has the DNA TGTGCCAGCACCCCGTGGCACCTCACTGAAGCTTTCTTT.

The chain links TRBV29-1 to TRBJ2-3; tentatively, D is TRBD2 (5 bases). V lost 4 bases and J lost 4, with 18 bases in between. This CDR3 comprises 15 residues. Per the germline V gene, CDR1 is SQVTM and CDR2 is ANQGSEA. CDR3 DNA: TGCAGCGTTGGTAGGACTTCGGCGTCAGCAGATACGCAGTATTTT. Its protein is CSVGRTSASADTQYF.

The chain recombines TRBV12-5 with TRBJ2-3; 8 bases agree with TRBD1. Looked up from germline, CDR1 is LGHNT and CDR2 is FRNRAP. The V gene end was trimmed by 5 bases and the J gene end by 3 bases; junction bases not matched to a gene: 7. This CDR3 spans 15 amino acids. The CDR3 is CASGPPGTGTDTQYF. The CDR3 region has the DNA TGTGCTAGTGGTCCTCCCGGGACAGGTACAGATACGCAGTATTTT.

This clonotype showed up just a few times. The V gene is TRBV7-9, the J gene TRBJ2-1; D gene uncertain. This CDR3 spans 15 amino acids. V was pared by 5 bases and J by 1 base, with 12 bases between. Per germline, CDR1 SEHNR and CDR2 FQNEAQ (reference sequence). CDR3 in amino acids: CASSRRQMSYNEQFF. For the CDR3, the DNA is TGTGCCAGCAGCCGTCGACAAATGTCCTACAATGAGCAGTTCTTC.

This clonotype was detected only a few times. The chain is built from TRBV6-6 and TRBJ2-7, with 9 bases matching TRBD1. Unmatched junction bases numbered 6, after V lost 2 bases and J lost 4 bases. This CDR3 is built from 15 residues. The germline V gene encodes CDR1 MNHNY and CDR2 SVGAGI (reference sequence). CDR3 region: CASSYPGQGTYEQYF. CDR3 DNA: TGTGCCAGCAGTTACCCCGGACAGGGGACATACGAGCAGTACTTC.

This clonotype was seen a few times. The rearrangement links TRBV28 to TRBJ2-2, with 8 bases identical to TRBD2. The CDR3 runs to 16 residues. Trimming removed 1 base from V and 3 bases from J; junction bases left unmatched: 4. CDR1 MDHEN and CDR2 SYDVKM come from the germline V gene. CDR3: CASSLYGRGHTGELFF. CDR3 nucleotides: TGTGCCAGCAGTTTATACGGGAGGGGCCACACCGGGGAGCTGTTTTTT.

This clonotype was counted a few times. The genes are TRBV30 and TRBJ2-5; D is unclear. V lost 3 bases and J 5 bases, leaving 10 bases between the germline ends. The CDR3 consists of 12 residues. Germline CDR1 is GTSNPN and CDR2 is SVGIG (reference sequence). This CDR3 reads CAWSRTSETQYF. The CDR3 DNA is TGTGCCTGGAGCAGGACCTCCGAGACCCAGTACTTC.

The chain couples TRBV28 to TRBJ2-7, with TRBD1 matching 8 bases. With V trimmed by 6 bases and J by 3 bases, 7 bases remained unmatched. CDR3 size: 14 residues. The germline CDR1 and CDR2 sequences are MDHEN and SYDVKM. DNA of the CDR3: TGTGCCAGCAGCTCGGACAGGGCTTTCTACGAGCAGTACGTC. As protein: CASSSDRAFYEQYV.

This clonotype was seen many times. The CDR3 is CASSLVGGGDTQYF. CDR3 coding DNA: TGTGCCAGCAGCTTAGTCGGCGGGGGGGATACGCAGTATTTT. This chain connects TRBV7-2 to TRBJ2-3, with TRBD2 matching over 8 bases. The CDR3 consists of 14 residues. Germline V gene lookup returns CDR1 SGHTA and CDR2 FQGNSA. V was pared by 1 base and J by 6 bases, with 3 bases of the junction left unmatched.

This clonotype was observed a handful of times. The chain employs TRBV13 and TRBJ1-2; D is unresolved. Germline V CDR1 and CDR2: PRHDT, FYEKMQ (reference sequence). The CDR3 sequence is 12 residues long. Trimming left V 5 bases short and J 8 bases short, with 12 bases between. CDR3 in amino acids: CASSLRSGGYTF. The DNA of the CDR3 is TGTGCCAGCAGCCTCCGGTCTGGAGGCTACACCTTC.

This clonotype has just a few counts. The chain has TRBV7-2 and TRBJ2-5, with D maybe TRBD2 (6 bases). CDR3 length: 16 residues. The V and J ends lost 5 bases and 7 bases respectively, with 23 bases between them. The germline V gene has CDR1 SGHTA and CDR2 FQGNSA. CDR3 loop: CASSPTSRGGGRTQYF. CDR3 in DNA: TGTGCCAGCAGCCCGACATCGCGGGGTGGTGGTAGGACCCAGTACTTC.